This T cell receptor beta chain is from a study of T cell responses to AZD1222 COVID-19 vaccine (dated by TCRdb to the early 2020s). In terms of the full investigation: A total of 233 trial participants underwent TCR sequencing, of whom 200 to 220 received two doses of AZD1222 and about 25 received two doses of the MenACWY control vaccine. Enrollment into the trials was organized by age into subgroups of 18-55, 56-69 and 70-plus years, and those subgroups contained about 160, 30 and 59 TCR-sequenced participants, respectively.

Overall study outcomes, separate from this receptor: Nearly half of unique spike-specific TCRs reportedly recognized epitopes outside regions mutated in the B.1.351 and B.1.1.7 variants. A significant rise in spike-specific TCR breadth and depth was observed after two AZD1222 doses relative to day 0 and relative to MenACWY recipients. Because no day 14 peak-response samples were available, the repertoires could be characterized only after the peak T cell response. The 56-69-year group was small, and its depth increase did not reach significance, likely because of low power. The whole spike protein was spanned by vaccine-associated CD4 TCRs, and dominant responses were seen in regions 160-218 and 743-854. Participants were mostly white British and included more females than males, and it was suggested by the authors that clonal diversity may have been underestimated. Conclusions about previously exposed vaccinees were limited because only six AZD1222 recipients were SARS-CoV-2 seropositive at baseline.

The CDR3 regions of human TCRbeta chains were analyzed by immunosequencing. The authors' pipeline ran thus. Repertoire TCRs were matched against a reference library of SARS-CoV-2-specific TCRs generated with the MIRA antigen-specificity platform. Breadth meant the fraction of unique TCRs that were SARS-CoV-2-associated, whereas depth meant the fraction of total T cells that were SARS-CoV-2-associated. Using the MIRA data, each spike-specific TCR was mapped to the spike region that the TCR reacts to and placed in a CD4 or CD8 class. Log10-transformed breadth and depth values were compared by one-way ANOVA with Sidak's multiple comparisons tests. TCRdb provides this immuneACCESS table in a form limited to in-frame rearrangements. Some clones are lacking; in checked studies, under half of them reflect an unresolved V gene, and why the rest are absent is not known. D and trimming come from the DNA, and the V and J calls and clone size come from that table. This sample is represented by about 160,000 clones; 90% to 95% of them were singletons. The top ten constitute under 6% of the sample.

The trim is 6 bases for V and 8 bases for J, with a gap of 8 bases between the germline ends. From the cysteine up to the phenylalanine, the CDR3 has a length of 12 residues. Solely the CDR3 DNA is kept, with 36 bases framed from the first base. The germline V gene (reference sequence) provides CDR1 MNHEY and CDR2 SMNVEV. Comment on this clone: Its specific antigen is unknown. No qualities accompany the bases; no much larger clone lies one base away.

The time point label for this specimen denotes: about 28 days (+/-7) after the second vaccine dose. AZD1222 recipients with second doses at about 4 weeks or about 12 weeks were pooled, because spike-specific TCR depth and breadth did not differ between schedules. Samples from vaccinated people were obtained from the UK trials COV001 and COV002, which included a single-blind randomized controlled phase 2/3 trial of AZD1222 (ChAdOx1 nCoV-19) in healthy adults. For TCRbeta chain sequencing, PBMC samples from trial participants were taken at day 0 and at day 28 after the second dose. The rearrangement combines TRBV27 with TRBJ1-6, with the identity of the D gene unclear. The sequencing used peripheral blood, collected 28 days after the second AZD1222 dose. The receptor comes from an adult who received the AZD1222 COVID-19 vaccine. CDR3 loop: CASSYTHSPLHF. Here is the DNA: TGTGCCAGCAGCTACACACATTCACCCCTCCACTTT.